This T cell receptor beta chain is drawn from a study of Graves' ophthalmopathy and Graves' hyperthyroidism. The germline V gene has CDR1 MDHEN and CDR2 SYDVKM. The CDR3 covers 12 residues. Trimming pared 6 bases from V and 7 bases from J, leaving 10 bases between. Amplified TCR beta CDR3 regions were obtained using RNA transcripts as template. The first-round RT-PCR employed HTBI primers together with the Qiagen OneStep RT-PCR kit. A multiplex PCR was then performed as the second round. TCRdb re-called the multiplex PCR reads with MiXCR, one entry per CDR3 protein. The sample lists 300,000 to 400,000 distinct CDR3 sequences, under 20% seen once, with 9% to 15% in the top ten. This clonotype was counted at least ten times.

The rearrangement joins TRBV28 to TRBJ1-5; D is undetermined. The TCR was taken from an adult man with Graves' ophthalmopathy. Sequencing was done on a sample of peripheral blood. The CDR3 region has the DNA TGTGCCAGCAGCATACCCGAGCAGCCCCAGCATTTT. Translating it yields CASSIPEQPQHF.